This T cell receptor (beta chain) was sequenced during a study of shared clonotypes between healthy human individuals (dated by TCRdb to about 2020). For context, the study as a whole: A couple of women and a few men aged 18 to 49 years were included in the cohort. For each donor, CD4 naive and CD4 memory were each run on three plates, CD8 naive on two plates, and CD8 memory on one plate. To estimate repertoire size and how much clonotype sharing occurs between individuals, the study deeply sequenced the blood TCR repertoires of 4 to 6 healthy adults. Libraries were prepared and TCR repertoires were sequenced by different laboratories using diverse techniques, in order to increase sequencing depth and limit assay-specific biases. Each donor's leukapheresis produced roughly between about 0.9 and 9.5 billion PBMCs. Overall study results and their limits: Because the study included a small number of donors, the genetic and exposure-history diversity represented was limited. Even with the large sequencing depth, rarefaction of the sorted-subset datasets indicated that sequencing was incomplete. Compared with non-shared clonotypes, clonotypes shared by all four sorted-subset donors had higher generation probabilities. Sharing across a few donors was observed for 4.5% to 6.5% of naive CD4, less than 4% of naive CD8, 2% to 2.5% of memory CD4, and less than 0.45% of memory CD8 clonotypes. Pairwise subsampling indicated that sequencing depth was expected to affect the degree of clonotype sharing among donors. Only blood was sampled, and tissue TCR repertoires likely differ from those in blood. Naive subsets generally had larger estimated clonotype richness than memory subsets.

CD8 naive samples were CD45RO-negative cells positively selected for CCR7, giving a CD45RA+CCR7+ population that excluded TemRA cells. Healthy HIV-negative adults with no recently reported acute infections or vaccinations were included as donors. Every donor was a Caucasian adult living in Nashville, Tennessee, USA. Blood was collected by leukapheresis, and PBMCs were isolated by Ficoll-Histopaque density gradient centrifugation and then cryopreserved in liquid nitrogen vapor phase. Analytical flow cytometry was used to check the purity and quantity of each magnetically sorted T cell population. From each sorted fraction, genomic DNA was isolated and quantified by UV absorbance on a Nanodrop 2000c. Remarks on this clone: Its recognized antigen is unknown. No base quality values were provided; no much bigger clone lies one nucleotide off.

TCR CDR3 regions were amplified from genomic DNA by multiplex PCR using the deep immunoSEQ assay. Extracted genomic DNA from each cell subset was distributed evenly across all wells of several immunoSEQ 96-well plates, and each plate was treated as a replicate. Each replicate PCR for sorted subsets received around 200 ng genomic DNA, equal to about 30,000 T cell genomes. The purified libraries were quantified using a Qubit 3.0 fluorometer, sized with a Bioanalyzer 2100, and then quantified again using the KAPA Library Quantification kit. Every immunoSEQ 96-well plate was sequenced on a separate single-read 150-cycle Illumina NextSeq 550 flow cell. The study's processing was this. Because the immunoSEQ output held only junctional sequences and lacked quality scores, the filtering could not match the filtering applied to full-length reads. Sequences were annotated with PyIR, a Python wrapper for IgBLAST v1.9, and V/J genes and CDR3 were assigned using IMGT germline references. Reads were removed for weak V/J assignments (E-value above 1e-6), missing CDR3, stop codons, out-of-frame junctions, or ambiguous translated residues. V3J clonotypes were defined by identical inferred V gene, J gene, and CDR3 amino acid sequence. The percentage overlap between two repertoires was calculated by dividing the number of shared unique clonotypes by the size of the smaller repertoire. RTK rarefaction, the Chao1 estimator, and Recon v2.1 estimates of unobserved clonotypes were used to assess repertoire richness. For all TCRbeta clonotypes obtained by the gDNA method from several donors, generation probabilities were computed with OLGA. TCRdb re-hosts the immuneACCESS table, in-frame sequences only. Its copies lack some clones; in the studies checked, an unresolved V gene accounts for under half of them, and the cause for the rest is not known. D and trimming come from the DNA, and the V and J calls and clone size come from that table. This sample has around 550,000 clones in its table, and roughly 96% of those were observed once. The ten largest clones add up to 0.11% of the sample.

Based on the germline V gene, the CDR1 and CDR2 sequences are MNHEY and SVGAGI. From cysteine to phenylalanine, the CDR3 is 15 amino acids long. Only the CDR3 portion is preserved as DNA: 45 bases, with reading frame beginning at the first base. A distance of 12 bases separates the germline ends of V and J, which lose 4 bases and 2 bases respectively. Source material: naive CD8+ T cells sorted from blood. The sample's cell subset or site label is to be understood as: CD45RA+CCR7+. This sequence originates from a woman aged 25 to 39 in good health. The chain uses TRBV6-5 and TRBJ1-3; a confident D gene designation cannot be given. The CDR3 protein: CASSSATDTGNTIYF. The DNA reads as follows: TGTGCCAGCAGTTCCGCGACTGATACTGGAAACACCATATATTTT.